This TCR beta chain was recovered during a study (dated by TCRdb to the mid-2010s). Notes on the research overall: Whether tumor-infiltrating Tregs in breast cancer are recruited from blood Tregs or converted in situ from other CD4+ T cell subsets was tested.

Full-length TCR variable regions were amplified by 5' RACE PCR with constant-region reverse primers, followed by semi-nested PCR with Nested Universal Primer A. The ReliaPrep RNA Cell Miniprep System was used to extract total RNA, which was then reverse transcribed into 5'RACE-ready cDNA with the SMARTer RACE 5'/3' Kit. An Illumina MiSeq was used to sequence the full-length TCR alpha and beta libraries, which had been barcoded with multiplex adaptors. The authors' pipeline ran thus. For each of nine subset-tissue groups, sequencing data from the five patients were pooled, and the groups were then compared using unsupervised clustering of TCR gene usage. Repertoire similarity was calculated with the Morisita-Horn index, weighting shared sequences by their contribution to each repertoire. The public reads were reanalyzed by TCRdb: fastp trimming at Q25, MiXCR alignment, in-frame beta chains only. Identical CDR3 protein sequences are pooled into one entry, listed with their most common genes and DNA. The authors' filters were not applied to this entry. Here the sample has 20,000 to 25,000 distinct CDR3 sequences; approximately 28% occur a single time. Together, the top ten hold approximately 2.2% of the sample.

Broader findings and caveats from the paper: The TCR gene usage of tumor memory CD4+ T cells clustered together with blood and lymph node memory CD4+ cells and with lymph node naive CD4+ cells. The validation in the larger cohort was limited to a single TCR beta V-J rearrangement instead of whole repertoires. The greatest overlap of tumor-infiltrating Treg TCR alpha and beta sequences was with tumor naive CD4+ T cells, followed next by blood naive CD4+ T cells.

As regards this clonotype: Its antigen remains unidentified. Base qualities are missing; no much larger clone stands one base away.

The CDR3, cysteine through phenylalanine, is 14 amino acids long. This entry keeps only the CDR3 DNA: 42 bases, framed from base 1. V is clipped by 3 bases and J by 6 bases, and the sequence between their germline boundaries is 14 bases long. Based on the germline V gene (reference sequence), the CDR1 and CDR2 sequences are MNHNY and SVGAGI. The Miltenyi Naive CD4+ T Cell Isolation kit was used to purify naive CD4+ T cells, and Tregs were depleted with CD25 microbeads. Tregs, naive and memory CD4+ T cells from tumor, blood and ipsilateral draining lymph nodes of about 5 breast cancer patients underwent full-length TCR alpha and beta sequencing. Tumor tissue, along with lymph nodes from ipsilateral axillary dissection, was perfused with PBS, minced, and then digested using collagenase I and hyaluronidase. A purity exceeding 90% was confirmed by FACS for the sorted cell populations.

The sequence came from a female donor with breast cancer. The sequence is built from TRBV6-6 and TRBJ1-1; no D segment can be confidently identified. What was sequenced was tumor-infiltrating naive CD4+ T cells sorted from the breast tumor. This sample's cell subset or site label indicates: naive CD4+ T cells, CD4+CD45RA+CD25-. The nucleotide sequence is given as TGTGCCAGCAGTTATGCGGAGGGATGGGCTGAAGCTTTCTTT. Translated, it reads CASSYAEGWAEAFF.